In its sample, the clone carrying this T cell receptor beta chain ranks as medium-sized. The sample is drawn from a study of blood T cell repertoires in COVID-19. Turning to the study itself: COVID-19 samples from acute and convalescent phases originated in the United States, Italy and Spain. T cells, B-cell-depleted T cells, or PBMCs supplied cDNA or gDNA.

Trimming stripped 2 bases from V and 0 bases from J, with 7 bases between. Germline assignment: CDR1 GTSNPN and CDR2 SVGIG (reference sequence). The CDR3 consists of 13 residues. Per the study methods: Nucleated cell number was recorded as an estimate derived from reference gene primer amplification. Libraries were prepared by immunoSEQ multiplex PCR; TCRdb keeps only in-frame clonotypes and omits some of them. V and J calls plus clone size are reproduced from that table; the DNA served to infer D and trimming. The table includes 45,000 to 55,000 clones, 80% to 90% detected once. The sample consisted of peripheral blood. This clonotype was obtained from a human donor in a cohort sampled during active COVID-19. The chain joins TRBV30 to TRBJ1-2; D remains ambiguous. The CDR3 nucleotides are TGTGCCTGGAGTCCACAGTCTAACTATGGCTACACCTTC. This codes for CAWSPQSNYGYTF. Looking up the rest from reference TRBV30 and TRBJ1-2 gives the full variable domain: SQTIHQWPATLVQPVGSPLSLECTVEGTSNPNLYWYRQAAGRGLQLLFYSVGIGQISSEVPQNLSASRPQDRQFILSSKKLLLSDSGFYLCAWSPQSNYGYTFGSGTRLTVV.